This T cell receptor beta chain was recorded in a study of blood T cell repertoires in COVID-19. About the study: Samples came from the United States, Italy and Spain, spanning acute and convalescent COVID-19.

The trim removed 3 bases at V and 2 bases at J, leaving 3 bases unmatched. The CDR3 consists of 16 residues. Germline V CDR1 and CDR2: SGHVS, FNYEAQ. Assay used: immunoSEQ multiplex PCR; TCRdb lists only in-frame clones, some missing. This table has 130,000 or so clones, around 83% appearing once. Sequenced: peripheral blood. The sequence was collected from a human donor in a cohort sampled during active COVID-19. The rearrangement links TRBV7-6 to TRBJ2-5; 13 positions agree with TRBD2. The CDR3 region is CASSFVGLAGQETQYF. The CDR3, as DNA: TGTGCCAGCAGCTTCGTGGGACTAGCGGGACAAGAGACCCAGTACTTC. The complete variable domain, with remaining parts taken from reference TRBV7-6 and TRBJ2-5, reads GAGVSQSPRYKVTKRGQDVALRCDPISGHVSLYWYRQALGQGPEFLTYFNYEAQQDKSGLPNDRFSAERPEGSISTLTIQRTEQRDSAMYRCASSFVGLAGQETQYFGPGTRLLVL.